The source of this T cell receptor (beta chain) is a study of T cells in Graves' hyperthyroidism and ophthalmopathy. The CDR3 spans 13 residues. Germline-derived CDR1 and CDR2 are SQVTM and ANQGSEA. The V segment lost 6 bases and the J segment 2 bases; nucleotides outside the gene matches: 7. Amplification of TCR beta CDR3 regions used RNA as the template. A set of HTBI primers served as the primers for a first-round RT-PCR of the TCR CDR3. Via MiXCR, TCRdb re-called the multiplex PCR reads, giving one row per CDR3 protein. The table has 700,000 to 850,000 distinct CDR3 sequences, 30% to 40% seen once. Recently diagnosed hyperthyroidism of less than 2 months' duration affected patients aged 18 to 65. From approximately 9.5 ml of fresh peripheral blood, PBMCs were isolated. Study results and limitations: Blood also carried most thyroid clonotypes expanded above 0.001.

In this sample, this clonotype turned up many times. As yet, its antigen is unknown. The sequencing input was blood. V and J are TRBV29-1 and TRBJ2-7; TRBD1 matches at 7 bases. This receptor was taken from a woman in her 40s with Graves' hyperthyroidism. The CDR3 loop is CSVAPGQAYEQYF. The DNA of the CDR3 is TGCAGCGTCGCCCCCGGACAGGCCTACGAGCAGTACTTC.